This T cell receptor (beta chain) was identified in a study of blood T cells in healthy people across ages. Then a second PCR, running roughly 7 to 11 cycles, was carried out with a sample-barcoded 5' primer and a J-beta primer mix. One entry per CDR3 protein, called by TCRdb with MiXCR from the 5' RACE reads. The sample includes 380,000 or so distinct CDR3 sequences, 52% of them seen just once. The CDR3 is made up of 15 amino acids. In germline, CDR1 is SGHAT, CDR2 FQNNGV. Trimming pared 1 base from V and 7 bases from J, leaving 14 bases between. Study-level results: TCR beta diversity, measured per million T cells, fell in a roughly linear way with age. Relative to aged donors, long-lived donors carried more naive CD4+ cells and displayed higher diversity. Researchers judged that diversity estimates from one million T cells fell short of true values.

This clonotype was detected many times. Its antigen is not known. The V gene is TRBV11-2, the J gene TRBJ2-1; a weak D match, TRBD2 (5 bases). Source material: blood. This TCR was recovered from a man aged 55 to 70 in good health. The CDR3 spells CASSLVSGFGNEQFF. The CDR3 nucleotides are TGTGCCAGCAGCTTAGTGAGCGGCTTCGGGAATGAGCAGTTCTTC. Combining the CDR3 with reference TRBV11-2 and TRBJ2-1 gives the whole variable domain EAGVAQSPRYKIIEKRQSVAFWCNPISGHATLYWYQQILGQGPKLLIQFQNNGVVDDSQLPKDRFSAERLKGVDSTLKIQPAKLEDSAVYLCASSLVSGFGNEQFFGPGTRLTVL.